A selection of T cell receptor beta chains follows, all from one sample in a study of shared T cell receptors in the human thymus. Sequencing used immunoSEQ multiplex PCR; TCRdb keeps in-frame clones, though not all of them. The repertoire includes 500,000 to 550,000 clones, approximately 78% of them detected once, and around 0.013% sits in the top ten. The same sample was also used in a study of human thymus T cells.

The sample consisted of thymocytes. Receptors were obtained from a boy under three years old with a congenital heart defect. The CDR3 runs from the conserved cysteine through the conserved F or W. The D gene is left open where the match is weak. A row's size may be missing; if present it is once, few, many or a size class.

d_call: TRBD2; clone_size: NA; j_call: TRBJ2-3; v_call: TRBV10-1; cdr3_aa: CASSESGLAGYSTDTQYF; cdr3_nt: TGCGCCAGCAGTGAGTCGGGGCTAGCGGGATATAGCACAGATACGCAGTATTTT
d_call: NA; clone_size: NA; j_call: TRBJ2-7; v_call: TRBV30; cdr3_aa: CAWSELPRACGGRGTYEQYF; cdr3_nt: TGTGCCTGGAGCGAACTCCCCCGTGCATGCGGCGGTAGAGGCACCTACGAGCAGTACTTC
d_call: NA; clone_size: few; j_call: TRBJ2-1; v_call: TRBV4-3; cdr3_aa: CASSLKSGLTYNEQFF; cdr3_nt: TGCGCCAGCAGCCTAAAATCCGGACTAACTTACAATGAGCAGTTCTTC
d_call: NA; clone_size: NA; j_call: TRBJ2-7; v_call: TRBV19; cdr3_aa: CASSHALGAHPHEQYF; cdr3_nt: TGTGCCAGTAGTCACGCTTTAGGGGCGCACCCCCACGAGCAGTACTTC
d_call: TRBD2; clone_size: few; j_call: TRBJ2-7; v_call: TRBV30; cdr3_aa: CAWSQPRPGLAGNYEQYF; cdr3_nt: TGTGCCTGGAGTCAACCACGCCCGGGACTAGCGGGGAACTACGAGCAGTACTTC
d_call: NA; clone_size: once; j_call: TRBJ2-7; v_call: TRBV27; cdr3_aa: CASSPRLTQNHEQYF; cdr3_nt: TGTGCCAGCAGTCCTCGCCTCACACAGAACCACGAGCAGTACTTC
d_call: TRBD1; clone_size: NA; j_call: TRBJ1-3; v_call: TRBV5-4; cdr3_aa: CASSLRGQARSGNTIYF; cdr3_nt: TGTGCCAGCAGCTTGAGGGGACAGGCTCGCTCTGGAAACACCATATATTTT
d_call: TRBD2; clone_size: once; j_call: TRBJ2-3; v_call: TRBV20-1; cdr3_aa: CSACSGRVQYF; cdr3_nt: TGCAGTGCTTGTAGCGGGAGGGTGCAGTATTTT
d_call: TRBD1; clone_size: NA; j_call: TRBJ2-7; v_call: TRBV29-1; cdr3_aa: CSVDLDREVYEQYF; cdr3_nt: TGCAGCGTTGATTTGGACAGGGAAGTCTACGAGCAGTACTTC
d_call: TRBD1; clone_size: NA; j_call: TRBJ2-5; v_call: TRBV5-8; cdr3_aa: CASSSRDREETQYF; cdr3_nt: TGTGCCAGCAGCTCCCGGGACAGGGAAGAGACCCAGTACTTC
d_call: NA; clone_size: NA; j_call: TRBJ1-1; v_call: TRBV4-1; cdr3_aa: CASSQDWRKNTEAFF; cdr3_nt: TGCGCCAGCAGCCAAGATTGGAGGAAGAACACTGAAGCTTTCTTT
d_call: TRBD2; clone_size: once; j_call: TRBJ2-3; v_call: TRBV7-2; cdr3_aa: CASSSTLAGVPDTQYF; cdr3_nt: TGTGCCAGCAGCTCCACTCTAGCGGGAGTCCCAGATACGCAGTATTTT
d_call: TRBD1; clone_size: NA; j_call: TRBJ2-1; v_call: TRBV7-9; cdr3_aa: CASTPLTGGGGNEQFF; cdr3_nt: TGTGCCAGCACCCCCCTGACAGGGGGAGGAGGGAATGAGCAGTTCTTC
d_call: NA; clone_size: NA; j_call: TRBJ2-1; v_call: TRBV29-1; cdr3_aa: CSVEEQGQALEQFF; cdr3_nt: TGCAGCGTTGAAGAGCAAGGACAAGCGTTGGAGCAGTTCTTC
d_call: NA; clone_size: NA; j_call: TRBJ2-7; v_call: TRBV6-5; cdr3_aa: CASSPPGPGGGEQYF; cdr3_nt: TGTGCCAGCAGCCCACCGGGACCAGGGGGAGGCGAGCAGTACTTC
d_call: NA; clone_size: NA; j_call: TRBJ2-5; v_call: TRBV6-5; cdr3_aa: CASSSMGLAETQYF; cdr3_nt: TGTGCCAGCAGCTCAATGGGGCTAGCGGAGACCCAGTACTTC
d_call: TRBD1; clone_size: NA; j_call: TRBJ2-2; v_call: TRBV5-1; cdr3_aa: CASSPPTGRYTGELFF; cdr3_nt: TGCGCCAGCAGCCCACCGACAGGGCGGTACACCGGGGAGCTGTTTTTT
d_call: TRBD2; clone_size: few; j_call: TRBJ2-1; v_call: TRBV5-1; cdr3_aa: CASSLVIGAGASEQFF; cdr3_nt: TGCGCCAGCAGCTTGGTGATCGGAGCGGGAGCCAGTGAGCAGTTCTTC
d_call: TRBD2; clone_size: NA; j_call: TRBJ2-1; v_call: TRBV2; cdr3_aa: CASSDGAGPYNEQFF; cdr3_nt: TGTGCCAGCAGTGACGGAGCGGGGCCCTACAATGAGCAGTTCTTC
d_call: TRBD1; clone_size: NA; j_call: TRBJ1-1; v_call: TRBV28; cdr3_aa: CASSLNRGTEAFF; cdr3_nt: TGTGCCAGCAGTTTAAACAGGGGCACTGAAGCTTTCTTT
d_call: TRBD2; clone_size: NA; j_call: TRBJ2-3; v_call: TRBV6-5; cdr3_aa: CASSCRGRDRDTQYF; cdr3_nt: TGTGCCAGCAGTTGCCGCGGGAGGGATAGGGATACGCAGTATTTT
d_call: TRBD1; clone_size: NA; j_call: TRBJ2-6; v_call: TRBV18; cdr3_aa: CASSQDRGRGGANVLTF; cdr3_nt: TGTGCCAGCTCACAGGACAGGGGGCGAGGTGGGGCCAACGTCCTGACTTTC
d_call: TRBD1; clone_size: NA; j_call: TRBJ2-7; v_call: TRBV7-2; cdr3_aa: CASSLSARTGAGEQYF; cdr3_nt: TGTGCCAGCAGCTTATCGGCCCGGACAGGGGCGGGGGAGCAGTACTTC
d_call: NA; clone_size: NA; j_call: TRBJ1-5; v_call: TRBV19; cdr3_aa: CASKFAGWDQPQHF; cdr3_nt: TGTGCCAGTAAGTTCGCAGGGTGGGATCAGCCCCAGCATTTT
d_call: TRBD1; clone_size: NA; j_call: TRBJ1-1; v_call: TRBV27; cdr3_aa: CASSFVTGGTEAFF; cdr3_nt: TGTGCCAGCAGTTTCGTGACAGGGGGCACTGAAGCTTTCTTT
d_call: NA; clone_size: NA; j_call: TRBJ1-2; v_call: TRBV5-5; cdr3_aa: CASSLPGNYGYTF; cdr3_nt: TGTGCCAGCAGCTTGCCAGGAAACTATGGCTACACCTTC
d_call: NA; clone_size: once; j_call: TRBJ2-2; v_call: TRBV19; cdr3_aa: CASSIDCMGGGAGELFF; cdr3_nt: TGTGCCAGTAGTATAGATTGTATGGGGGGTGGTGCCGGGGAGCTGTTTTTT
d_call: NA; clone_size: NA; j_call: TRBJ1-2; v_call: TRBV5-6; cdr3_aa: CASSLAIGDNGNYGYTF; cdr3_nt: TGTGCCAGCAGCTTGGCCATTGGGGACAACGGTAACTATGGCTACACCTTC
d_call: NA; clone_size: NA; j_call: TRBJ2-7; v_call: TRBV11-3; cdr3_aa: CASSPLKPTGMYEQYF; cdr3_nt: TGTGCCAGCAGCCCCCTAAAACCTACAGGGATGTACGAGCAGTACTTC
d_call: NA; clone_size: NA; j_call: TRBJ1-1; v_call: TRBV6-7; cdr3_aa: CASSPGGGHTEAFF; cdr3_nt: TGTGCCAGCAGTCCTGGGGGGGGACACACTGAAGCTTTCTTT
d_call: NA; clone_size: NA; j_call: TRBJ1-1; v_call: TRBV9; cdr3_aa: CASSVASGENTEAFF; cdr3_nt: TGTGCCAGCAGCGTAGCGTCGGGGGAGAACACTGAAGCTTTCTTT
d_call: TRBD1; clone_size: few; j_call: TRBJ2-3; v_call: TRBV6-1; cdr3_aa: CATRGSPDTQYF; cdr3_nt: TGTGCGACCAGGGGGTCTCCAGATACGCAGTATTTT
d_call: TRBD2; clone_size: NA; j_call: TRBJ2-7; v_call: TRBV14; cdr3_aa: CASSRRLAGPYEQYF; cdr3_nt: TGTGCCAGCAGCCGCCGACTAGCGGGGCCCTACGAGCAGTACTTC